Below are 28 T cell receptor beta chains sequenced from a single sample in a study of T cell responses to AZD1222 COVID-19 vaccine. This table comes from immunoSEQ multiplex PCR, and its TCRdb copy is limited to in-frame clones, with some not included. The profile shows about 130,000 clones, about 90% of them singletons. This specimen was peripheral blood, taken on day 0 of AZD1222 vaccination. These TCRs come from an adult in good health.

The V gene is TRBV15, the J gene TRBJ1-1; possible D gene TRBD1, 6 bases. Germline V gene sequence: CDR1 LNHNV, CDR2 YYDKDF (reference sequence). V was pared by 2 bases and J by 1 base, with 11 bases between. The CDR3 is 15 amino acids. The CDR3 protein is CATSRLQGGNTEAFF. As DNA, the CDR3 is TGTGCCACCAGCAGACTACAGGGCGGGAACACTGAAGCTTTCTTT.

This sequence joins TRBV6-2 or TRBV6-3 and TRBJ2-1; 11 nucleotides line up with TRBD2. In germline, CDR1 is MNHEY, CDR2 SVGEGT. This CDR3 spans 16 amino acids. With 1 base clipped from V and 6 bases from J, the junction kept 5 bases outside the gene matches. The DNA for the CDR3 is TGTGCCAGCAGTTACTTTGGTAGCGGGGGGGCCAATGAGCAGTTCTTC. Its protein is CASSYFGSGGANEQFF.

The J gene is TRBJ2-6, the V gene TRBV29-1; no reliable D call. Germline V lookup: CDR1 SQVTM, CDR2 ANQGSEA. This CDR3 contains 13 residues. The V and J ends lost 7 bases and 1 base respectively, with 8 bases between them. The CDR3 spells CSAQKSGANVLTF. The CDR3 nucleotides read TGCAGCGCGCAGAAATCTGGGGCCAACGTCCTGACTTTC.

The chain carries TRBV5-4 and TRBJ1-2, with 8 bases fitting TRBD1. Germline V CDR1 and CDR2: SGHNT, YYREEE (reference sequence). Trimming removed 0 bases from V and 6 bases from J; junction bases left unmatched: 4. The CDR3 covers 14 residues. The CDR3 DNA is TGTGCCAGCAGCTTGGCGGACAGGGTGAATGGCTACACCTTC. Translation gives CASSLADRVNGYTF.

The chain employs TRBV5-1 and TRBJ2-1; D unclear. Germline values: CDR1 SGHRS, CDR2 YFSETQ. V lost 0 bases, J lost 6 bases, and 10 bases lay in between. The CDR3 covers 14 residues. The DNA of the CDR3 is TGCGCCAGCAGCTTGGCAGGTGCATTCAATGAGCAGTTCTTC. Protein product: CASSLAGAFNEQFF.

The CDR3 nucleotides read TGTGCCAGCAGTTCCGGACGGGTCCCCACCGGGGAGCTGTTTTTT. As protein: CASSSGRVPTGELFF. The J gene is TRBJ2-2, the V gene TRBV6-2 or TRBV6-3; no firm D call. There are 15 residues in the CDR3. From germline, CDR1 is MNHEY and CDR2 SVGEGT. Trimming shortened V by 4 bases and J by 4 bases, and 13 bases separated the two germline ends.

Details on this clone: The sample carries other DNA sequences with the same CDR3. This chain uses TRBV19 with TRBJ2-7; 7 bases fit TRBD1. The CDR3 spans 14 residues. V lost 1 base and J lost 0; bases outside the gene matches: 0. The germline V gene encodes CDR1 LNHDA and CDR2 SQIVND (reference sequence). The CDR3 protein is CASSIGTGSYEQYF. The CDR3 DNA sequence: TGTGCCAGTAGTATAGGGACAGGCTCCTACGAGCAGTACTTC.

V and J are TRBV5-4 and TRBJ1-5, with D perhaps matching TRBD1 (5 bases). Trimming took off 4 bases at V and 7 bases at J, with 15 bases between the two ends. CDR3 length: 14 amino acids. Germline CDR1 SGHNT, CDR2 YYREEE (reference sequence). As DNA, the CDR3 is TGTGCCAGCAGCCGGCAGGGAGAAGGGCAGCCCCAGCATTTT. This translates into CASSRQGEGQPQHF.

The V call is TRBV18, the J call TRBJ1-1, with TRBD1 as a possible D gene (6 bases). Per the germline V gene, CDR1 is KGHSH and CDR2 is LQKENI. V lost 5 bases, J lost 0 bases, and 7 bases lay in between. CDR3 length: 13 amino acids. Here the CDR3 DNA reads TGTGCCAGCTCAACAGGGTTGAACACTGAAGCTTTCTTT. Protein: CASSTGLNTEAFF.

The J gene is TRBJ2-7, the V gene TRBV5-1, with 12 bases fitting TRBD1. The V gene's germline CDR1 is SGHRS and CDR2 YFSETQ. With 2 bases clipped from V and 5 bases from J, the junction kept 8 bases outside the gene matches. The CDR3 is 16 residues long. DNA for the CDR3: TGCGCCAGCAGCTTCGCCGGGACAGGGGGCGGGGACGAGCAGTACTTC. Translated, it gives CASSFAGTGGGDEQYF.

CDR3 sequence: CASSLQGDGYEKLFF. In nucleotides, the CDR3 is TGTGCCAGCAGCTTACAAGGGGATGGGTATGAAAAACTGTTTTTT. This chain joins TRBV7-2 and TRBJ1-4, with D tentatively TRBD1 (5 bases). The CDR3 runs to 15 residues. V lost 2 bases to trimming and J lost 6 bases, with 13 bases between them. The germline V gene has CDR1 SGHTA and CDR2 FQGNSA.

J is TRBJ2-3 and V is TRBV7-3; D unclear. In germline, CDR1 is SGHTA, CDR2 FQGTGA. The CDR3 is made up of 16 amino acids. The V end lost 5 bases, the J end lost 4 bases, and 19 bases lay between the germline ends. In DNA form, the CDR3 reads TGTGCCAGCAGCCCAGAGGCAGGCTTTTTTGCAGATACGCAGTATTTT. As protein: CASSPEAGFFADTQYF.

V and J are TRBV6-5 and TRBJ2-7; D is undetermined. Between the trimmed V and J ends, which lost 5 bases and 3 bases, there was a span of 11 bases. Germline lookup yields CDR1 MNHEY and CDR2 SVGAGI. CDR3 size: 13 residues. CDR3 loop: CASSIAPDYEQYF. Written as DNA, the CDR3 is TGTGCCAGCAGTATTGCTCCTGACTACGAGCAGTACTTC.

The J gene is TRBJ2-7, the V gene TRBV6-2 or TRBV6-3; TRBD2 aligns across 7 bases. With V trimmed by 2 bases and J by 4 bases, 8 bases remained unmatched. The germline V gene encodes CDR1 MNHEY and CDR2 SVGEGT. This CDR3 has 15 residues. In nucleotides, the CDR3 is TGTGCCAGCAGTTACGGGCGACTAGCCAATTACGAGCAGTACTTC. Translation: CASSYGRLANYEQYF.

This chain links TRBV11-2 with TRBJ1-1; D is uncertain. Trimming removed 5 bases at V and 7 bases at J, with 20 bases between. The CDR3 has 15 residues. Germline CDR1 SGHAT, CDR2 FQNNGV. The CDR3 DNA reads TGTGCCAGCAGCAACCCCCTTGGGCAAACTATTGAAGCTTTCTTT. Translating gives CASSNPLGQTIEAFF.

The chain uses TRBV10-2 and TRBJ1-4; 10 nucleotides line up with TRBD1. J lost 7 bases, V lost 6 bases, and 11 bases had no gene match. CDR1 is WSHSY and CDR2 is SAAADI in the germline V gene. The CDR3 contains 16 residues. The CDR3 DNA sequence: TGCGCCAGCAGAGAGACAGCAGGGACAGGGGCTGAAAAACTGTTTTTT. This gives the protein CASRETAGTGAEKLFF.

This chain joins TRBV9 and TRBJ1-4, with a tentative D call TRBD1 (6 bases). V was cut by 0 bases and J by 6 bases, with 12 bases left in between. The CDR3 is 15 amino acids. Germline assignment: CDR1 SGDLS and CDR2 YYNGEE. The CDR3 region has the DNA TGTGCCAGCAGCGTAGGTAGGACAGAGGATGAAAAACTGTTTTTT. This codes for CASSVGRTEDEKLFF.

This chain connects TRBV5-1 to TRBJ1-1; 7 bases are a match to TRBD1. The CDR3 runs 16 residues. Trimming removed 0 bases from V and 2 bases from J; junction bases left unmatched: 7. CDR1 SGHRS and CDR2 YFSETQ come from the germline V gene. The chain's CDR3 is CASSLGLQGSNTEAFF. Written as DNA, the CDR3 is TGCGCCAGCAGCTTGGGATTACAGGGGTCTAACACTGAAGCTTTCTTT.

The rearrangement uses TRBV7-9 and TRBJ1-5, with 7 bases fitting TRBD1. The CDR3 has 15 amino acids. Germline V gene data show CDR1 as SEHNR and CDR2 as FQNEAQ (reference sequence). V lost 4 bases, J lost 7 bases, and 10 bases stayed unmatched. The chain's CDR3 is CASSSAQTGWQPQHF. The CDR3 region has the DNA TGTGCCAGCAGCTCCGCTCAGACAGGGTGGCAGCCCCAGCATTTT. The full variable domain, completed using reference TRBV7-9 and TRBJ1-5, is DTGVSQNPRHKITKRGQNVTFRCDPISEHNRLYWYRQTLGQGPEFLTYFQNEAQLEKSRLLSDRFSAERPKGSFSTLEIQRTEQGDSAMYLCASSSAQTGWQPQHFGDGTRLSIL.

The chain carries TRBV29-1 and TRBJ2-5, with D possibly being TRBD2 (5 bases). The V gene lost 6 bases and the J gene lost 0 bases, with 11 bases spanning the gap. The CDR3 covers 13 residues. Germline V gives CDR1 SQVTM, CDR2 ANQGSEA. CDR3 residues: CSVERTYQETQYF. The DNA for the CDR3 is TGCAGCGTGGAAAGGACTTACCAAGAGACCCAGTACTTC.

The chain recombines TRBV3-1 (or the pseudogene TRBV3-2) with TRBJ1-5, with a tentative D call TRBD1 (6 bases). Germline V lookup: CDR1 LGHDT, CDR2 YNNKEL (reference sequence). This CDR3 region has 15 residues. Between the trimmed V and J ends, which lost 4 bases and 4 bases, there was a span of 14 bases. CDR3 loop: CASSPRRDINQPQHF. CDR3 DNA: TGTGCCAGCAGCCCTAGACGGGACATTAATCAGCCCCAGCATTTT.

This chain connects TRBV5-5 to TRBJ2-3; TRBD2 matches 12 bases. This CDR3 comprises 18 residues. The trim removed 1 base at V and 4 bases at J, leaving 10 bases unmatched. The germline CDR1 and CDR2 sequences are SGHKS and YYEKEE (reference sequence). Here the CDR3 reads CASSLMASSGGAADTQYF. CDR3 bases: TGTGCCAGCAGCTTGATGGCGTCTAGCGGGGGGGCCGCAGATACGCAGTATTTT.

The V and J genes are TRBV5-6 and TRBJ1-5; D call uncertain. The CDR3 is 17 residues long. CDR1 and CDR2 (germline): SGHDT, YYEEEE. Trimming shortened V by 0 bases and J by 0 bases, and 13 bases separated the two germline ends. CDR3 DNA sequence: TGTGCCAGCAGCTTGGGCACGGACTGGTATAGCAATCAGCCCCAGCATTTT. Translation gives CASSLGTDWYSNQPQHF.

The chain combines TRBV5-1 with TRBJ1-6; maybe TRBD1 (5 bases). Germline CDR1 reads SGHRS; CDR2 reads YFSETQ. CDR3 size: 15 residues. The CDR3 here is CPRWGTVNYNSPLHF. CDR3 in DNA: TGCCCTAGGTGGGGGACGGTTAACTATAATTCACCCCTCCACTTT.

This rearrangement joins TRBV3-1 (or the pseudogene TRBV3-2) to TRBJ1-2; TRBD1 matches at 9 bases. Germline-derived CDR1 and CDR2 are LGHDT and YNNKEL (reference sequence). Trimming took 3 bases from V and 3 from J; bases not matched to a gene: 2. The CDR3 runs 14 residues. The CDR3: CASSHRTGDYGYTF. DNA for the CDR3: TGTGCCAGCAGCCACCGGACAGGGGACTATGGCTACACCTTC.

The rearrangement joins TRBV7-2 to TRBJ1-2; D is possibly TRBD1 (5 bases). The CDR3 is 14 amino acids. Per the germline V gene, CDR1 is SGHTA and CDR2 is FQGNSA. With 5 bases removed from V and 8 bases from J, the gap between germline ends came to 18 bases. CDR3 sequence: CASSQDGGFLGYTF. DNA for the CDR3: TGTGCCAGCAGCCAAGACGGGGGGTTTCTAGGCTACACCTTC.

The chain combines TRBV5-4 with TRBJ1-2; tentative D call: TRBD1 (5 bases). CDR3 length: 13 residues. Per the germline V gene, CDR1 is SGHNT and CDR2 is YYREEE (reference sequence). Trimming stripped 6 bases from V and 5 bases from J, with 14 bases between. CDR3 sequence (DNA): TGTGCCAGCAAAGACAGCAGCCTATATGGCTACACCTTC. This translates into CASKDSSLYGYTF. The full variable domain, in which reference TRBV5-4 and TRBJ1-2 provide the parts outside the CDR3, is ETGVTQSPTHLIKTRGQQVTLRCSSQSGHNTVSWYQQALGQGPQFIFQYYREEENGRGNFPPRFSGLQFPNYSSELNVNALELDDSALYLCASKDSSLYGYTFGSGTRLTVV.

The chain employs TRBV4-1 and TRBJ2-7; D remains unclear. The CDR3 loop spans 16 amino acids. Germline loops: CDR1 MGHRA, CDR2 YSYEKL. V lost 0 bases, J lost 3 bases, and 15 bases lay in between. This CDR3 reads CASSQDDTTYFYEQYF. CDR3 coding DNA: TGCGCCAGCAGCCAAGATGACACTACCTACTTCTACGAGCAGTACTTC.